These T cell receptor beta chains were read from a single sample in a study of control samples from healthy donors and cancer patients. Sequencing was performed with immunoSEQ multiplex PCR; in TCRdb, only in-frame clones are kept and a portion is missing. Of fewer than 300,000 clones detected, roughly 82% appear once; the ten largest clones hold 13%. Specimen: PBMCs. These receptors came from a woman aged 55 to 70 with lung cancer. CDR3s include the opening cysteine and the closing phenylalanine or tryptophan. The D gene is left open where the match is weak. The size entry is marked missing in some rows and otherwise reads once, few, many or a size class.

CDR3 protein: CASSEIRGLSEKLFF
CDR3 DNA: TGTGCCAGCAGCGAAATTAGGGGGCTAAGCGAAAAACTGTTTTTT
D gene: TRBD1
J gene: TRBJ1-4
clone size: .
V gene: TRBV6-2/TRBV6-3

CDR3 protein: CASSGGLARTYEQYF
CDR3 DNA: TGCGCCAGCAGCGGGGGACTAGCGAGGACCTACGAGCAGTACTTC
D gene: TRBD2
J gene: TRBJ2-7
clone size: .
V gene: TRBV5-1

CDR3 protein: CASSDERFPFSGANVLTF
CDR3 DNA: TGTGCCAGTAGTGACGAAAGGTTTCCCTTCTCTGGGGCCAACGTCCTGACTTTC
D gene: .
J gene: TRBJ2-6
clone size: .
V gene: TRBV19

CDR3 protein: CAIRPGTSTDTQYF
CDR3 DNA: TGTGCCATCAGGCCGGGAACTAGCACAGATACGCAGTATTTT
D gene: .
J gene: TRBJ2-3
clone size: .
V gene: TRBV10-3

CDR3 protein: CASSALTGGLETQYF
CDR3 DNA: TGTGCCAGCAGCGCACTGACAGGGGGTTTAGAGACCCAGTACTTC
D gene: TRBD1
J gene: TRBJ2-5
clone size: .
V gene: TRBV7-2

CDR3 protein: CASSQGHPEDEQFF
CDR3 DNA: TGCGCCAGCAGCCAGGGACATCCTGAGGATGAGCAGTTCTTC
D gene: .
J gene: TRBJ2-1
clone size: .
V gene: TRBV4-1

CDR3 protein: CASSTGGTEAFF
CDR3 DNA: TGTGCCAGCTCGACCGGGGGCACTGAAGCTTTCTTT
D gene: .
J gene: TRBJ1-1
clone size: .
V gene: TRBV18

CDR3 protein: CASRVDRARSDIQYF
CDR3 DNA: TGTGCCAGCAGGGTCGACAGGGCTCGTTCGGACATTCAGTACTTC
D gene: TRBD1
J gene: TRBJ2-4
clone size: .
V gene: TRBV2

CDR3 protein: CASSLDRAADTQYF
CDR3 DNA: TGTGCCAGCAGCCTGGACAGGGCGGCAGATACGCAGTATTTT
D gene: TRBD1
J gene: TRBJ2-3
clone size: .
V gene: TRBV3-1/TRBV3-2

CDR3 protein: CASSLGLLAGGTDTQYF
CDR3 DNA: TGTGCCAGCAGTTTAGGATTACTAGCGGGAGGCACAGATACGCAGTATTTT
D gene: TRBD2
J gene: TRBJ2-3
clone size: few
V gene: TRBV28

CDR3 protein: CAWGGTAEAFF
CDR3 DNA: TGTGCCTGGGGAGGGACGGCTGAAGCTTTCTTT
D gene: .
J gene: TRBJ1-1
clone size: .
V gene: TRBV30

CDR3 protein: CASSLMPTDTNEKLFF
CDR3 DNA: TGCGCCAGCAGCTTGATGCCCACAGATACTAATGAAAAACTGTTTTTT
D gene: .
J gene: TRBJ1-4
clone size: .
V gene: TRBV5-1

CDR3 protein: CASSLAGADTQYF
CDR3 DNA: TGCGCCAGCAGCTTGGCAGGCGCAGATACGCAGTATTTT
D gene: .
J gene: TRBJ2-3
clone size: .
V gene: TRBV5-1

CDR3 protein: CASSLTGAVSGNTIYF
CDR3 DNA: TGTGCCAGCAGCTTAACAGGGGCGGTCTCTGGAAACACCATATATTTT
D gene: TRBD1
J gene: TRBJ1-3
clone size: .
V gene: TRBV7-9

CDR3 protein: CASGRAGIWGEQYF
CDR3 DNA: TGTGCCAGCGGGCGAGCGGGGATATGGGGGGAGCAGTACTTC
D gene: TRBD2
J gene: TRBJ2-7
clone size: .
V gene: TRBV6-5

CDR3 protein: CATSTERGGLDEQYF
CDR3 DNA: TGTGCCACCAGCACAGAGCGGGGGGGCCTCGACGAGCAGTACTTC
D gene: TRBD2
J gene: TRBJ2-7
clone size: .
V gene: TRBV15

CDR3 protein: CASSRDRGHQETQYF
CDR3 DNA: TGCGCCAGCAGCCGCGACAGGGGACATCAAGAGACCCAGTACTTC
D gene: TRBD1
J gene: TRBJ2-5
clone size: few
V gene: TRBV5-1

CDR3 protein: CAWSHSHDHTF
CDR3 DNA: TGTGCCTGGAGTCATTCTCACGACCACACCTTC
D gene: .
J gene: TRBJ1-2
clone size: .
V gene: TRBV30

CDR3 protein: CASRWGQGDTEAFF
CDR3 DNA: TGTGCCAGCAGGTGGGGACAGGGCGACACTGAAGCTTTCTTT
D gene: TRBD1
J gene: TRBJ1-1
clone size: few
V gene: TRBV28

CDR3 protein: CASSLSLVTYEQYF
CDR3 DNA: TGTGCCAGCAGCTTATCCCTGGTTACCTACGAGCAGTACTTC
D gene: .
J gene: TRBJ2-7
clone size: .
V gene: TRBV7-9

CDR3 protein: CASSELLAGVDEQFF
CDR3 DNA: TGTGCCAGCAGTGAACTTCTAGCGGGGGTGGATGAGCAGTTCTTC
D gene: TRBD2
J gene: TRBJ2-1
clone size: .
V gene: TRBV2

CDR3 protein: CASSPTGPLSGNTIYF
CDR3 DNA: TGCGCCAGCAGCCCGACAGGGCCTCTCTCTGGAAACACCATATATTTT
D gene: TRBD1
J gene: TRBJ1-3
clone size: .
V gene: TRBV5-1

CDR3 protein: CASSIAGPSEKLFF
CDR3 DNA: TGTGCCAGTAGTATAGCCGGGCCCTCTGAAAAACTGTTTTTT
D gene: .
J gene: TRBJ1-4
clone size: .
V gene: TRBV19

CDR3 protein: CASRARPNMNTEAFF
CDR3 DNA: TGTGCCAGCAGAGCTAGACCGAACATGAACACTGAAGCTTTCTTT
D gene: .
J gene: TRBJ1-1
clone size: .
V gene: TRBV7-6

CDR3 protein: CASSSTGNNEQFF
CDR3 DNA: TGTGCCAGCTCATCCACGGGGAACAATGAGCAGTTCTTC
D gene: .
J gene: TRBJ2-1
clone size: .
V gene: TRBV19

CDR3 protein: CAISESQGVSTEAFF
CDR3 DNA: TGTGCCATCAGTGAGTCGCAGGGGGTGAGCACTGAAGCTTTCTTT
D gene: TRBD1
J gene: TRBJ1-1
clone size: .
V gene: TRBV10-3

CDR3 protein: CASSVDVTDNSPLHF
CDR3 DNA: TGTGCCAGCAGCGTAGACGTGACAGATAATTCACCCCTCCACTTT
D gene: .
J gene: TRBJ1-6
clone size: .
V gene: TRBV9

CDR3 protein: CASSLGGQVDSPLHF
CDR3 DNA: TGTGCCAGCAGCTTGGGTGGCCAGGTCGATTCACCCCTCCACTTT
D gene: .
J gene: TRBJ1-6
clone size: .
V gene: TRBV5-8

CDR3 protein: CASDPGKWDQRGAKNIQYF
CDR3 DNA: TGTGCCAGCGACCCCGGGAAATGGGACCAGAGGGGGGCCAAAAACATTCAGTACTTC
D gene: .
J gene: TRBJ2-4
clone size: .
V gene: TRBV27

CDR3 protein: CASSQQGGRTEAFF
CDR3 DNA: TGTGCCAGCAGCCAACAGGGTGGCAGGACTGAAGCTTTCTTT
D gene: .
J gene: TRBJ1-1
clone size: .
V gene: TRBV4-2

CDR3 protein: CASSTVQRSYNSPLHF
CDR3 DNA: TGTGCCAGTAGTACCGTACAACGCTCCTATAATTCACCCCTCCACTTT
D gene: .
J gene: TRBJ1-6
clone size: .
V gene: TRBV19

CDR3 protein: CASSFGTGPDTQYF
CDR3 DNA: TGTGCCAGTAGTTTCGGGACAGGGCCAGATACGCAGTATTTT
D gene: TRBD1
J gene: TRBJ2-3
clone size: few
V gene: TRBV19

CDR3 protein: CASSLQGVSNYGYTF
CDR3 DNA: TGTGCCAGCAGTCTACAGGGGGTATCTAACTATGGCTACACCTTC
D gene: TRBD1
J gene: TRBJ1-2
clone size: .
V gene: TRBV5-4

CDR3 protein: CASSFYGSSYNEQFF
CDR3 DNA: TGTGCCAGCAGCTTTTACGGTAGCTCCTACAATGAGCAGTTCTTC
D gene: .
J gene: TRBJ2-1
clone size: .
V gene: TRBV7-2

CDR3 protein: CSVSPRLHQETQYF
CDR3 DNA: TGCAGCGTTTCCCCAAGACTCCACCAAGAGACCCAGTACTTC
D gene: .
J gene: TRBJ2-5
clone size: .
V gene: TRBV29-1

CDR3 protein: CASRRDSLTRAEAFF
CDR3 DNA: TGCGCCAGCAGGAGGGACAGCCTAACAAGGGCTGAAGCTTTCTTT
D gene: TRBD1
J gene: TRBJ1-1
clone size: .
V gene: TRBV5-1

CDR3 protein: CASSLNSGDTGELFF
CDR3 DNA: TGCGCCAGCAGCTTGAATAGCGGGGACACCGGGGAGCTGTTTTTT
D gene: TRBD2
J gene: TRBJ2-2
clone size: .
V gene: TRBV5-1